The 3 T cell receptor beta chains given below trace back to one sample, sequenced in a study of T cell responses to AZD1222 COVID-19 vaccine. The table came from immunoSEQ multiplex PCR; TCRdb's copy has only in-frame clones and leaves some out. The repertoire has roughly 120,000 clones, roughly 80% of them found once; the top ten carry around a tenth. The sample here was peripheral blood, taken on day 0 of AZD1222 vaccination. These receptors originate from an adult in good health.

The rearrangement links TRBV10-3 to TRBJ2-7, with D possibly matching TRBD1 (9 bases). This CDR3 spans 16 amino acids. V was shortened by 7 bases and J by 7 bases, with 26 bases between the two germline ends. Germline CDR1 reads ENHRY; CDR2 reads SYGVKD. The CDR3 here is CAIKGTGKLLAGEQYF. In nucleotides, the CDR3 is TGTGCCATCAAGGGGACAGGGAAATTATTAGCGGGAGAGCAGTACTTC.

The V call is TRBV4-1, the J call TRBJ1-6; D is ambiguous. Looked up from germline, CDR1 is MGHRA and CDR2 is YSYEKL. V was clipped by 1 base and J by 0 bases, with 7 bases between them. This CDR3 is built from 16 residues. The DNA for the CDR3 is TGCGCCAGCAGCCAAGTGCCAGGCTCCTATAATTCACCCCTCCACTTT. Amino acid sequence: CASSQVPGSYNSPLHF.

The J gene is TRBJ2-4, the V gene TRBV19; TRBD2 agrees at 11 bases. This CDR3 region has 18 residues. Germline V gene sequence: CDR1 LNHDA, CDR2 SQIVND (reference sequence). Trimming took 6 bases from V and 2 from J; bases not matched to a gene: 12. The CDR3 spells CASRHRSVAGGPKNIQYF. CDR3 DNA: TGTGCCAGTAGGCACCGATCAGTAGCGGGGGGGCCCAAAAACATTCAGTACTTC.